Listed below are T cell receptor beta chains from one sample, sequenced in a study of T cell repertoires in cytomegalovirus infection. Each CDR3 protein gets one entry after TCRdb re-called the reads with MiXCR. Of around 770,000 distinct CDR3 sequences listed, about 28% were seen once; the top ten hold roughly 13%. For these receptors, no antigen is known. Material: cultured CD8+ T cells from PBMCs, obtained from culture after CMV antigen stimulation. The receptor set was obtained from a human donor in good health (CMV status not recorded). Some clones in this sample may be carry-over from other donors' samples. The CDR3 runs from the conserved cysteine through the conserved F or W.

J: TRBJ2-2; V: TRBV7-3; CDR3: CASSSTRQGNTGELFF
J: TRBJ2-1; V: TRBV27; CDR3: CASSLFGETYNEQFF
J: TRBJ1-1; V: TRBV5-4; CDR3: CASWFWGGTEAFF
J: TRBJ1-1; V: TRBV9; CDR3: CASSAWGGRGGTEAFF
J: TRBJ1-5; V: TRBV7-2; CDR3: CASSLSLHQPQHF
J: TRBJ1-1; V: TRBV13; CDR3: CASSPREGGGGTEAFF
J: TRBJ1-1; V: TRBV7-6; CDR3: CASSFAGLGTEAFF
J: TRBJ2-1; V: TRBV9; CDR3: CASSVVGGTEQFF
J: TRBJ2-1; V: TRBV7-2; CDR3: CASRAGGLGNEQFF
J: TRBJ2-1; V: TRBV2; CDR3: CASTFLTSSAYNEQFF
J: TRBJ1-5; V: TRBV4-3; CDR3: CASSQGGGPQHF
J: TRBJ1-4; V: TRBV15; CDR3: CATSRGGEAEKLFF
J: TRBJ1-1; V: TRBV7-9; CDR3: CASSTPGGSEAFF
J: TRBJ1-5; V: TRBV6-1; CDR3: CASRFFGQPQHF
J: TRBJ2-3; V: TRBV4-1; CDR3: CASSQDYWKKGYTDTQYF
J: TRBJ2-5; V: TRBV5-1; CDR3: CASSLGQGQYF
J: TRBJ2-1; V: TRBV2; CDR3: CASRLQGHWGYNEQFF
J: TRBJ2-3; V: TRBV5-4; CDR3: CASSFPSGDYTDTQYF
J: TRBJ2-4; V: TRBV6-5; CDR3: CASRSLAKNIQYF
J: TRBJ1-5; V: TRBV29-1; CDR3: CSVATGTNQPQHF
J: TRBJ1-1; V: TRBV5-4; CDR3: CASSFGTAAGAFF
J: TRBJ2-5; V: TRBV7-6; CDR3: CASSLPDRVEETQYF
J: TRBJ2-7; V: TRBV6-2/TRBV6-3; CDR3: CASSYGGTERYEQYF
J: TRBJ1-5; V: TRBV27; CDR3: CASSFGRYQPQHF
J: TRBJ2-2; V: TRBV27; CDR3: CASSLSGQLSGTGELFF